These T cell receptor beta chains were read from a single sample in a study of CD8+CD57+ T cells in acquired aplastic anemia. One entry per CDR3 protein, called by TCRdb with MiXCR from the reads. The repertoire holds hundreds of thousands of distinct CDR3 sequences, with about 70% as singletons. Sequenced input: sorted CD4+, CD8+, or CD8+CD57+ T cells (not recorded which) from PBMCs. The receptor source for this set is a human donor in good health, serving as a control. Both conserved end residues are part of each CDR3. A D gene is named only where the DNA matches it firmly. Clone size appears in some rows only: once, few, many, or a class for an expanded clone.

TRBV7-2	TRBJ1-2	.	once	CASSLGLAQPQHFTF
TRBV9	TRBJ2-3	.	.	CASSPGSMNTETQYF
TRBV10-3	TRBJ1-6	.	.	CAISERDKNSRLTF
TRBV7-8	TRBJ1-5	.	.	CASSSQGGDPPNQPQHF
TRBV12-3/TRBV12-4	TRBJ2-6	.	many	CASQNPASGANVLTF
TRBV24-1	TRBJ2-2	.	.	CATSENTGELFF
TRBV2	TRBJ2-7	.	.	CASSVDCGYYF
TRBV5-1	TRBJ1-6	.	.	CASSLAPPESLHF
TRBV9	TRBJ2-5	.	.	CATSDALSDSQYF
TRBV29-1	TRBJ1-2	.	.	CSVGRAGDGDGYAF
TRBV29-1	TRBJ2-2	.	few	CSARGGGYTGELFF
TRBV9	TRBJ2-3	.	.	CASIPQVTTNEKQYF
TRBV7-4	TRBJ2-7	.	.	CASSVLGAGTEEQYF
TRBV7-1	TRBJ2-1	TRBD2	.	CASSPVLGSGGTYNEQFF
TRBV15	TRBJ1-1	.	.	CATSIDRANYEAYF
TRBV5-1	TRBJ1-3	.	.	CASSSDGGPFTIYF
TRBV7-2	TRBJ1-1	.	.	CASSLAENTGVFF
TRBV7-2	TRBJ2-5	.	.	CASRAERSKETQYF
TRBV10-2	TRBJ2-3	TRBD2	.	CATSDRAGVPGTQYF
TRBV6-5	TRBJ1-1	.	.	CASSLRGTGPGAEAFF
TRBV7-9	TRBJ2-1	.	.	CASSVGTSGGTSDEQFF
TRBV20-1	TRBJ1-2	TRBD1	.	CSASITGTGGTYGYTF
TRBV6-5	TRBJ2-5	TRBD2	many	CASTERGGAETQYF
TRBV18	TRBJ1-1	TRBD1	many	CASSLGQADTEAFF
TRBV10-3	TRBJ1-1	.	.	CAISSTSSGVDTEAFF
TRBV6-5	TRBJ2-5	.	many	CASTPGGADQETQYF
TRBV14	TRBJ2-1	TRBD2	.	CASSLPRSGGAGKQFF
TRBV5-8	TRBJ1-3	.	.	CASSQESAGSPSGNTIYF
TRBV7-2	TRBJ2-2	.	.	CATDGGQETQYFGLFF
TRBV7-2	TRBJ1-2	.	.	CASSRDSPLHCGNF
TRBV13	TRBJ2-7	.	.	CASSPSVGGYYEQYF
TRBV20-1	TRBJ1-2	TRBD1	.	CSARQPGGGGYTF
TRBV7-2	TRBJ2-7	TRBD2	many	CASSFSFSGGGAPYEQYF
TRBV7-2	TRBJ2-7	.	.	CASSLNLAASYEQYF
TRBV5-5	TRBJ1-1	.	.	CASQSGDWPLGPNTEAFF
TRBV5-1	TRBJ1-1	.	many	CASSSLWAQEAFF
TRBV27	TRBJ1-1	TRBD1	few	CASGQGLTEAFF
TRBV24-1	TRBJ1-1	.	.	CATSDIQNTEAFF
TRBV2	TRBJ1-2	TRBD1	few	CASSASTGAYGYTF
TRBV5-4	TRBJ1-2	.	.	CASSGSGDYGYTF
TRBV12-3/TRBV12-4	TRBJ1-1	.	.	CASTGVRGLEAFF